Presented here are 8 T cell receptor beta chains from one specimen sequenced in a study of cytomegalovirus exposure and HLA in healthy donors (dated by TCRdb to about 2017). The library was prepared using the immunoSEQ multiplex PCR assay. The multiplex PCR relied on a mix of 60 forward primers for TCR Vbeta segments and 13 reverse primers for TCR Jbeta segments. TCRdb re-hosts the immuneACCESS table, in-frame sequences only. Its copies lack some clones; in the studies checked, an unresolved V gene accounts for under half of them, and the cause for the rest is not known. The sample table lists around 190,000 clones, 82% of them with a count of one. In total, the top ten clones hold 0.5% of the sample. Sequencing input: PBMCs. These receptors came from a woman aged 45-59 years in good health and CMV-seronegative.

The chain is built from TRBV19 and TRBJ2-3; 14 bases line up with TRBD2. The CDR3 sequence is 17 residues long. V was clipped by 4 bases and J by 5 bases; unmatched bases: 8. Looked up from germline, CDR1 is LNHDA and CDR2 is SQIVND (reference sequence). CDR3 in DNA: TGTGCCAGTAGTACCGGGGGACTAGCGGGAGTGGGAGATACGCAGTATTTT. It translates to CASSTGGLAGVGDTQYF.

This rearrangement joins TRBV4-1 to TRBJ2-7, with a possible D match to TRBD2 (6 bases). The germline CDR1 and CDR2 sequences are MGHRA and YSYEKL. V lost 7 bases to trimming and J lost 2 bases, with 18 bases between them. This CDR3 is 15 amino acids long. This CDR3 is CASKPGDATTYEQYF. The CDR3 coding sequence is TGCGCCAGCAAACCGGGAGACGCTACGACCTACGAGCAGTACTTC.

V usage is TRBV7-6 and J usage is TRBJ2-5; 8 positions agree with TRBD1. The CDR3 is 15 amino acids. Germline V gene data show CDR1 as SGHVS and CDR2 as FNYEAQ. With V trimmed by 3 bases and J by 2 bases, 5 bases remained unmatched. The CDR3 sequence: CASSFRQGAQETQYF. The CDR3, as DNA: TGTGCCAGCAGCTTCCGGCAGGGGGCTCAAGAGACCCAGTACTTC.

The rearrangement links TRBV29-1 to TRBJ1-1, with a tentative D call TRBD1 (5 bases). The CDR3 runs to 13 residues. The V and J ends lost 4 bases and 0 bases respectively, with 9 bases between them. Germline V gives CDR1 SQVTM, CDR2 ANQGSEA. Written as DNA, the CDR3 is TGCAGCGTTGGGACACCGCTGAACACTGAAGCTTTCTTT. Its protein product is CSVGTPLNTEAFF.

This clone appeared a single time. The chain has TRBV6-1 and TRBJ2-3, with 7 bases aligning to TRBD2. Trimming cost V 2 bases and J 5 bases; bases outside gene matches: 7. The CDR3 sequence is 15 residues long. Germline V gene lookup returns CDR1 MNHNS and CDR2 SASEGT. The CDR3 DNA is TGTGCCAGCAGTGAAAACGGGGGGTACGTAGATACGCAGTATTTT. It specifies CASSENGGYVDTQYF.

The chain combines TRBV5-1 with TRBJ2-6; unclear D gene. Germline-derived CDR1 and CDR2 are SGHRS and YFSETQ. Trimming pared 5 bases from V and 0 bases from J, leaving 15 bases between. CDR3 length equals 17 residues. The DNA for the CDR3 is TGCGCCAGCAGGCCGATGGTCCTAACCTCTGGGGCCAACGTCCTGACTTTC. Encoded protein: CASRPMVLTSGANVLTF.

Here the CDR3 DNA reads TGTGCCAGCAGCGACTTGCGGGGGGGCCAAGAGACCCAGTACTTC. Protein sequence: CASSDLRGGQETQYF. The chain uses TRBV9 and TRBJ2-5; 9 nucleotides agree with TRBD2. V dropped 3 bases and J dropped 1; count of bases not matched to a gene: 4. CDR1 and CDR2 from the germline V gene are SGDLS and YYNGEE. The length of the CDR3 is 15 residues.

The chain uses TRBV7-9 and TRBJ2-7, with no clear D. The germline gives CDR1 SEHNR, CDR2 FQNEAQ (reference sequence). CDR3 length equals 14 residues. Trimming stripped 5 bases from V and 4 bases from J, with 15 bases between. The CDR3: CASSARVPKYEQYF. CDR3 nucleotide sequence: TGTGCCAGCAGCGCCCGGGTACCCAAGTACGAGCAGTACTTC.